This paragraph reports one T cell receptor (beta chain). What it binds is not known. The CDR3 has 16 residues. V was pared by 4 bases and J by 5 bases, with 8 bases of the junction left unmatched. Germline assignment: CDR1 SGHRS and CDR2 YFSETQ. These data originate in a study of CD8 T cell repertoires and HIV-1 epitope variants. Study summary: An uncultured baseline aliquot held 1M T cells.

Sequencing of TCR beta CDR3 used immunoSEQ survey depth. Libraries were prepared by immunoSEQ multiplex PCR; TCRdb keeps only in-frame clonotypes and omits some of them. The sample has around 4,000 clones, over 55% seen once. The chain links TRBV5-1 to TRBJ2-7, with 14 bases fitting TRBD2. The source is a male donor with HIV. Specimen: cultured CD8+ T cells derived from PBMCs. The CDR3 here is CASSPGTSGSYDEQYF. CDR3 sequence (DNA): TGCGCCAGCAGCCCGGGGACTAGCGGGAGTTATGACGAGCAGTACTTC.